This T cell receptor beta chain is drawn from a study of CD8 T cells in Susac syndrome. RNA was extracted with the RNeasy kit, and a quantity of roughly 0.5 to 1 ug was reverse transcribed using random hexamers. TCRdb reprocessed the immunoSEQ multiplex PCR reads with MiXCR, giving one entry per CDR3 protein. The sample lists hundreds of thousands of distinct CDR3 sequences, around 93% seen once, with about 0.14% in the top ten. The CDR3 loop spans 16 amino acids. Germline V gives CDR1 SEHNR, CDR2 FQNEAQ (reference sequence). Trimming removed 6 bases from V and 6 bases from J, with 20 bases in between.

The chain carries TRBV7-9 and TRBJ2-2, with D tentatively TRBD1 or TRBD2 (5 bases each). Material for sequencing was CD4+ T cells from PBMCs. The sequence was collected from a human donor with Susac syndrome. The CDR3 nucleotides are TGTGCCAGCAGGGGTCTACGCGAAAGGGGACCCGGGGAGCTGTTTTTT. This codes for CASRGLRERGPGELFF.